This T cell receptor beta chain was obtained from a study of blood T cell repertoires in COVID-19 (dated by TCRdb to between 2020 and 2021). About the full investigation: Samples covering the acute and convalescent phases of COVID-19 were provided by collaborators in the United States, Italy and Spain. The material from the prospective study consisted of cDNA or gDNA derived from T cells, B-cell-depleted T cells, or PBMCs. Deeply sampled blood TCRbeta repertoires from subjects exposed to, actively infected with, or recovered from COVID-19 were included in the dataset. The repertoires were made available in a free public database intended to serve as a resource for research on the immune response to SARS-CoV-2. The samples were drawn from two sources: the first 160 participants of the ongoing ImmuneRACE study, and 1,000 to 1,500 subjects contributed by 6 global collaborators. Nearly every sample came with metadata listing a de-identified subject ID, COVID-19 status, age in years and sex. Where available, HLA class I and class II types were obtained from metadata supplied by the sample provider rather than from assay-based typing.

Results the study describes overall, beyond this receptor: The quantity of clinical and demographic metadata differed by source and by participant and was supplied without curation.

TCRbeta CDR3 regions were amplified from genomic DNA by means of the immunoSEQ Assay, a bias-controlled multiplex PCR. Concerning the study's data processing: The number of nucleated cells in each sample was estimated from the amplification of reference gene primers within the assay. Sequence reads were collapsed and filtered to measure the absolute abundance of every unique TCRbeta CDR3 rearrangement. For each sample, productive Simpson clonality was calculated by taking the square root of Simpson's diversity index across productive rearrangements. TCRdb limited this immuneACCESS table to in-frame rearrangements with V and J called. A share of clones is missing; checked studies link under half to unresolved V genes, and the rest is unexplained. D and trimming come from the DNA, and the V and J calls and clone size come from that table. The sample data list tens of thousands of clones, and approximately 88% of these were observed just once. The biggest ten clones account for around 9.6% of the sample.

One collaborating source in Seattle enrolled patients while the patients were actively infected and followed the patients over time throughout the course of disease. Collaborating institutions collected whole blood in K2EDTA tubes following their own protocols. For TCRbeta analysis, collaborators shipped samples as frozen whole blood, isolated PBMCs, or DNA extracted from either of those sample types. As to this clone: The antigen it recognizes is unknown. Per-base quality was not reported, and no clone a single base away is much larger than it.

The CDR3 contains 15 residues, cysteine and phenylalanine counted. Kept here is only the CDR3 DNA, which spans 45 bases and is read in frame from base 1. V lost 4 bases and J lost 7 bases, and the count of bases not matched to a germline gene is 10. In the germline V gene (reference sequence), CDR1 corresponds to SGHNT and CDR2 to YYREEE. What was sequenced was peripheral blood. This receptor was identified in a young man with COVID-19, enrolled during active disease. The rearranged chain carries TRBV5-4 and TRBJ1-2; 10 of the junction bases match TRBD1. The DNA sequence is as follows: TGTGCCAGCAGCCCGGACAGGGGGTCTTTCGGTGGCTACACCTTC. This is translated as CASSPDRGSFGGYTF.